The subject of this entry is one TCR beta chain. The germline gene is not matched at one end of the junction; a read error may be the cause. Germline V gives CDR1 MNHNS, CDR2 SASEGT. The CDR3 length is 14 residues. This sample was included in a study of T cells of healthy individuals. MiXCR, run by TCRdb on the 5' RACE reads, gives a single entry per CDR3 protein. The repertoire includes 75,000 to 95,000 distinct CDR3 sequences, around 5.1% of them detected once, and 7.5% sits in the top ten. The clonotype originates from a female donor in good health. This rearrangement joins TRBV6-1 to TRBJ2-2, with TRBD1 as a possible D gene (5 bases). This CDR3 is CASREDRATGELFF. The DNA for the CDR3 is TGTGCCAGCAGAGAAGACAGAGCCACCGGGGAGCTGTTTTTT.